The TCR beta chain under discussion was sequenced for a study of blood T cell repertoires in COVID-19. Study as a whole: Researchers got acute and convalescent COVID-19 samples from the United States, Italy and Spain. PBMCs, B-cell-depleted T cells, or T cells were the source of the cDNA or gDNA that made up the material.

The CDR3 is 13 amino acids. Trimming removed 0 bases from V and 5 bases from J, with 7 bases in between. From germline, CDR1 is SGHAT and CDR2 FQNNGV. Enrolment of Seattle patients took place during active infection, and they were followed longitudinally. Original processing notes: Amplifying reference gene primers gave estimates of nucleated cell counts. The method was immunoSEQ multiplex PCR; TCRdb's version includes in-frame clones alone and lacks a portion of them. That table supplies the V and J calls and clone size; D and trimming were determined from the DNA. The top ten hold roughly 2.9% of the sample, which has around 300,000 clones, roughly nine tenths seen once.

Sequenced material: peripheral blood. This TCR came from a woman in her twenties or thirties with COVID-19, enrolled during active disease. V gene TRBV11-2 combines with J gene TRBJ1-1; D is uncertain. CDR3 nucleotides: TGTGCCAGCAGCTTAGAGCGGGAGACTGAAGCTTTCTTT. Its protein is CASSLERETEAFF.